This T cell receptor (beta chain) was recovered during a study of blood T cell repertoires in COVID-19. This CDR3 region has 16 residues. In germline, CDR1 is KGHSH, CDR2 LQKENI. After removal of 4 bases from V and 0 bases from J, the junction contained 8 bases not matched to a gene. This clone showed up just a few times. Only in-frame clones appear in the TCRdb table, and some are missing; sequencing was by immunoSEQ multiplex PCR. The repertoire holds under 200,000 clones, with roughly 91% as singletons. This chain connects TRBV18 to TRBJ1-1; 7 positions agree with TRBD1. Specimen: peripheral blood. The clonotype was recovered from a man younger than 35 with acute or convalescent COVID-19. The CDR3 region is CASSHNPGQMNTEAFF. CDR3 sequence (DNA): TGTGCCAGCTCACATAATCCGGGACAGATGAACACTGAAGCTTTCTTT.